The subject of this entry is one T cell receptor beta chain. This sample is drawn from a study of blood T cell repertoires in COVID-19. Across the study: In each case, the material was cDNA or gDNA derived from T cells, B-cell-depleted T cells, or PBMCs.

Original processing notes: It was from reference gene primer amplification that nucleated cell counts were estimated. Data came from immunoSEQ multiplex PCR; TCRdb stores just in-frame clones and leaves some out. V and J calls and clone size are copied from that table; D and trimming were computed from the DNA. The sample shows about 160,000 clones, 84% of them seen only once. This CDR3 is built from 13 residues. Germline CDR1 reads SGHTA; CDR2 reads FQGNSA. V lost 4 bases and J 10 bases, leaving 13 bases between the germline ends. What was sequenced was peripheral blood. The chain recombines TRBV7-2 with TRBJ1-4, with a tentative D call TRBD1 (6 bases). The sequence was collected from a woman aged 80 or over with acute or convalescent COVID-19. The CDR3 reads CASSSQGRGKLFF. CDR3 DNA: TGTGCCAGCAGCTCACAGGGTCGCGGAAAACTGTTTTTT.